The 16 T cell receptor beta chains in this list originate from one sample, sequenced in a study of Ad26.COV2.S vaccination and SARS-CoV-2 variants. Repertoires were generated with immunoSEQ multiplex PCR, while TCRdb's copy carries only in-frame clones and drops some. In the table there are over 90,000 clones, about 78% of which are singletons. The sample here was peripheral blood, taken after recovery from COVID-19. All receptors come from a human donor who had recovered from COVID-19.

This chain links TRBV7-9 with TRBJ2-3; TRBD2 matches at 8 bases. CDR1 SEHNR and CDR2 FQNEAQ come from the germline V gene (reference sequence). V trimming: 5 bases; J trimming: 4 bases; junction bases outside the gene matches: 11. This CDR3 spans 16 amino acids. The CDR3 bases are TGTGCCAGCAGCACCACTCTCGCGGGGGGCCCAGATACGCAGTATTTT. This gives the protein CASSTTLAGGPDTQYF.

The chain couples TRBV5-4 to TRBJ2-3, with a possible D match to TRBD1 (6 bases). Germline-derived CDR1 and CDR2 are SGHNT and YYREEE (reference sequence). This CDR3 comprises 11 residues. The germline V and J ends were trimmed by 6 bases and 4 bases, with 6 bases remaining between them. CDR3 bases: TGTGCCAGCACAGGGGCAGATACGCAGTATTTT. This codes for CASTGADTQYF.

V is TRBV29-1 and J is TRBJ1-2; TRBD1 aligns across 8 bases. CDR1 SQVTM and CDR2 ANQGSEA come from the germline V gene. The CDR3 runs 17 residues. Trimming cost V 4 bases and J 0 bases; bases outside gene matches: 13. This CDR3 is CSVAESPSTGANYGYTF. Here the CDR3 DNA reads TGCAGCGTTGCAGAGTCCCCTTCGACAGGGGCTAACTATGGCTACACCTTC.

The chain employs TRBV3-1 (or the pseudogene TRBV3-2) and TRBJ2-1; 8 bases match TRBD1. Trimming took 4 bases from V and 10 from J; bases not matched to a gene: 6. Germline V gene data show CDR1 as LGHDT and CDR2 as YNNKEL (reference sequence). The CDR3 spans 13 residues. DNA of the CDR3: TGTGCCAGCAGCCCCCGGGACAGGAAAGAGCAGTTCTTC. Amino acid sequence: CASSPRDRKEQFF.

Only one count was recorded for this clone. The CDR3 DNA follows: TGTGCCAGCAGTTACCTCAGGGATGGCTACACCTTC. It translates to CASSYLRDGYTF. V and J are TRBV3-1 (or the pseudogene TRBV3-2) and TRBJ1-2, with D maybe TRBD1 (5 bases). The germline CDR1 and CDR2 sequences are LGHDT and YNNKEL (reference sequence). This CDR3 has 12 amino acids. The germline V and J ends were trimmed by 6 bases and 6 bases, with 11 bases remaining between them.

This chain uses TRBV7-3 with TRBJ2-3; 9 nucleotides match TRBD2. The length of the CDR3 is 14 residues. Looked up from germline, CDR1 is SGHTA and CDR2 is FQGTGA. With V trimmed by 3 bases and J by 6 bases, 4 bases remained unmatched. The CDR3 reads CASSFSGGGDTQYF. The CDR3 region has the DNA TGTGCCAGCAGCTTTAGCGGGGGAGGGGATACGCAGTATTTT.

This clone has a single count. This chain uses TRBV15 with TRBJ1-4; D remains ambiguous. V was trimmed by 3 bases and J by 4 bases, leaving 9 bases between them. Per germline, CDR1 LNHNV and CDR2 YYDKDF (reference sequence). The CDR3 contains 14 residues. This CDR3 reads CATSRTNYNEKLFF. The DNA for the CDR3 is TGTGCCACCAGCAGGACAAACTATAATGAAAAACTGTTTTTT.

The V and J genes are TRBV6-6 and TRBJ2-7, with 7 bases fitting TRBD2. Germline V gene sequence: CDR1 MNHNY, CDR2 SVGAGI (reference sequence). V was pared by 6 bases and J by 4 bases, with 6 bases of the junction left unmatched. The CDR3 is 13 amino acids. In DNA, the CDR3 is TGTGCCAGCAGGGGGGGGGAAGAATACGAGCAGTACTTC. The encoded protein is CASRGGEEYEQYF.

The J gene is TRBJ1-5, the V gene TRBV6-2 or TRBV6-3; maybe TRBD1 (6 bases). Trimming left V 5 bases short and J 4 bases short, with 6 bases between. The CDR3 is 12 residues long. Germline assignment: CDR1 MNHEY and CDR2 SVGEGT. The DNA for the CDR3 is TGTGCCAGCAGTAGGGGGAATCAGCCCCAGCATTTT. Its translation is CASSRGNQPQHF.

This chain uses TRBV10-3 with TRBJ2-1; a possible D gene is TRBD1 (8 bases). In germline, CDR1 is ENHRY, CDR2 SYGVKD. Trimming removed 0 bases at V and 10 bases at J, with 16 bases between. The CDR3 has 15 amino acids. The CDR3 here is CAISESTGGVIEQFF. As DNA, the CDR3 is TGTGCCATCAGTGAGTCTACAGGGGGGGTTATAGAGCAGTTCTTC.

This rearrangement joins TRBV6-2 or TRBV6-3 to TRBJ1-5, with D possibly matching TRBD1 (5 bases). Germline-derived CDR1 and CDR2 are MNHEY and SVGEGT. The CDR3 is 18 amino acids. V was trimmed by 0 bases and J by 4 bases, leaving 19 bases between them. The CDR3 protein is CASSYSIAFGGGNQPQHF. The CDR3 region has the DNA TGTGCCAGCAGTTACTCGATCGCTTTTGGCGGGGGAAATCAGCCCCAGCATTTT.

The chain combines TRBV5-6 with TRBJ1-2; 7 positions agree with TRBD1. The J segment lost 3 bases and the V segment lost 0 bases, leaving 17 bases of the junction unmatched. Germline assignment: CDR1 SGHDT and CDR2 YYEEEE. This CDR3 region has 19 residues. The CDR3 sequence is CASSLVVFLGQHRDYGYTF. CDR3 nucleotide sequence: TGTGCCAGCAGCTTGGTGGTATTTTTGGGACAGCATAGGGACTATGGCTACACCTTC.

This clone was detected many times. The chain carries TRBV3-1 (or the pseudogene TRBV3-2) and TRBJ1-6, with D tentatively TRBD1 (5 bases). Trimming took 1 base from V and 8 from J, leaving 12 bases between them. Germline-derived CDR1 and CDR2 are LGHDT and YNNKEL (reference sequence). The CDR3 covers 15 residues. The CDR3 spells CASSQVVGGDSPLHF. In DNA, the CDR3 is TGTGCCAGCAGCCAAGTGGTGGGGGGAGATTCACCCCTCCACTTT.

The V gene is TRBV2, the J gene TRBJ2-5; perhaps TRBD1 as D (5 bases). This CDR3 contains 15 residues. V was cut by 6 bases and J by 1 base, with 15 bases left in between. Germline V lookup: CDR1 SNHLY, CDR2 FYNNEI. Here the CDR3 reads CASSVMTARQETQYF. The CDR3 DNA is TGTGCCAGCAGCGTCATGACAGCCCGCCAAGAGACCCAGTACTTC. Using reference TRBV2 and TRBJ2-5 for the parts outside the CDR3, the full variable domain is EPEVTQTPSHQVTQMGQEVILRCVPISNHLYFYWYRQILGQKVEFLVSFYNNEISEKSEIFDDQFSVERPDGSNFTLKIRSTKLEDSAMYFCASSVMTARQETQYFGPGTRLLVL.

The chain combines TRBV7-9 with TRBJ2-1; a weak D match, TRBD2 (6 bases). Germline V CDR1 and CDR2: SEHNR, FQNEAQ (reference sequence). The CDR3 has 14 amino acids. The V end lost 5 bases, the J end lost 1 base, and 9 bases lay between the germline ends. CDR3 in DNA: TGTGCCAGCAGCGGGGGGATTTCCTACAATGAGCAGTTCTTC. It is translated as CASSGGISYNEQFF.

The chain has TRBV7-9 and TRBJ2-7; maybe TRBD1 (5 bases). Deletions cut 2 bases from V and 2 bases from J, with 13 bases between. From germline, CDR1 is SEHNR and CDR2 FQNEAQ (reference sequence). CDR3 length equals 15 residues. CDR3 in DNA: TGTGCCAGCAGCTTAACAGGAAAGCCTACCTACGAGCAGTACTTC. Translated: CASSLTGKPTYEQYF. Full variable domain (rest looked up from reference TRBV7-9 and TRBJ2-7): DTGVSQNPRHKITKRGQNVTFRCDPISEHNRLYWYRQTLGQGPEFLTYFQNEAQLEKSRLLSDRFSAERPKGSFSTLEIQRTEQGDSAMYLCASSLTGKPTYEQYFGPGTRLTVT.